The rows below give T cell receptor beta chains drawn from one sample of a study of OX40 agonist ivuxolimab in advanced cancers. Assay: immunoSEQ multiplex PCR; the TCRdb copy retains only in-frame clones and omits some. Of around 44,000 clones listed, approximately 83% are singletons. The source was CD4+ or CD8+ T cells sorted from blood, collected in a trial of the OX40 agonist ivuxolimab. The receptors originated from an adult with an advanced solid tumor such as melanoma, head and neck, liver or kidney cancer. CDR3s include the opening cysteine and the closing phenylalanine or tryptophan. D genes are given only for firm matches. Some rows have no size entry. The others give once, few or many, or a class for an expanded clone.

>12|NA|NA|TRBJ2-5|TRBV6-5
TGTGCCAGCAGTTACTATGGAGAGACCCAGTACTTC
CASSYYGETQYF
>16|TRBD2|NA|TRBJ2-1|TRBV7-2
TGTGCCAGCAGCTTTTATCCCCGGGGGACTAACAATGAGCAGTTCTTC
CASSFYPRGTNNEQFF
>14|TRBD2|once|TRBJ2-1|TRBV7-2
TGTGCCAGCAGCTTCCAGCGGGGGTACAATGAGCAGTTCTTC
CASSFQRGYNEQFF
>15|NA|NA|TRBJ1-4|TRBV27
TGTGCCAGCAGTCCATCACAGGTAGCTAATGAAAAACTGTTTTTT
CASSPSQVANEKLFF
>15|NA|NA|TRBJ2-1|TRBV11-3
TGTGCCAGCAGCTCCCAGGGGGGAGGGGGGAATGAGCAGTTCTTC
CASSSQGGGGNEQFF
>17|TRBD1|once|TRBJ2-2|TRBV19
TGTGCCAGTAGTAGGCAAGACAGGGGGCGAGGCACCGGGGAGCTGTTTTTT
CASSRQDRGRGTGELFF
>15|NA|NA|TRBJ1-2|TRBV19
TGTGCCAGTAGTATAGAGGACGGATGGAACTATGGCTACACCTTC
CASSIEDGWNYGYTF
>16|NA|NA|TRBJ2-4|TRBV7-2
TGTGCCAGCAGTTCAGTGGGGGGATTCGCCAAAAACATTCAGTACTTC
CASSSVGGFAKNIQYF
>16|NA|once|TRBJ2-3|TRBV19
TGTGCCAGTAGTATAGATATAAGAGCTGCTACAGATACGCAGTATTTT
CASSIDIRAATDTQYF
>12|NA|NA|TRBJ2-7|TRBV7-2
TGTGCCAGCAGCGCAGGACCTAGGGTGCAGTACTTC
CASSAGPRVQYF
>16|NA|NA|TRBJ2-2|TRBV18
TGTGCCAGCTCACCATCGGGGGCGATTAACACCGGGGAGCTGTTTTTT
CASSPSGAINTGELFF
>13|TRBD2|NA|TRBJ2-2|TRBV30
TGTGCCGGGGGGGGAGGAGCGTCCGGGGAGCTGTTTTTT
CAGGGGASGELFF
>17|TRBD2|once|TRBJ2-3|TRBV5-1
TGCGCCAGCAGCCCGCCCGGGACTAGCGGAAGCACAGATACGCAGTATTTT
CASSPPGTSGSTDTQYF
>14|TRBD2|NA|TRBJ2-3|TRBV18
TGTGCCAGCTCACCTGATAGCGGGGGAGATACGCAGTATTTT
CASSPDSGGDTQYF
>12|TRBD1|NA|TRBJ2-3|TRBV19
TGTGCCAGTAAGAGGACAGGGGGGTTTTGGTATTTT
CASKRTGGFWYF
>13|NA|NA|TRBJ2-1|TRBV5-4
TGTGCCAGCAGACAGGACTCCCCGCCCGAGCAGTTCTTC
CASRQDSPPEQFF
>12|NA|NA|TRBJ2-7|TRBV5-1
TGCGCCAGCAGCTTGGTTGGGGGCGAGCAGTACTTC
CASSLVGGEQYF
>18|NA|NA|TRBJ1-5|TRBV6-1
TGTGCCAGCAGTGAACAGGACGGAGGAATGGGGGGGAATCAGCCCCAGCATTTT
CASSEQDGGMGGNQPQHF
>14|NA|NA|TRBJ2-1|TRBV10-2
TGCGCCAGCAAGGACCCAGGGACTCACAATGAGCAGTTCTTC
CASKDPGTHNEQFF